The T cell receptor beta chain described here comes from a study of T cells in Graves' hyperthyroidism and ophthalmopathy. It was RNA transcripts that yielded the amplified TCR beta CDR3 regions. The HTBI set primed first-round TCR CDR3 RT-PCR. A single record per CDR3 protein comes from TCRdb applying MiXCR to the multiplex PCR reads. This table has around 570,000 distinct CDR3 sequences, just under 20% appearing once. After removal of 1 base from V and 0 bases from J, the junction contained 17 bases not matched to a gene. The CDR3 length is 20 residues. CDR1 and CDR2 (germline): SGHTA, FQGNSA. Uncontrolled infection, other autoimmune disease, pregnancy and lactation each barred patients from inclusion.

The sample consisted of blood. The source of this sequence is a man aged 40-55 years with Graves' ophthalmopathy. The chain carries TRBV7-2 and TRBJ2-7, with 8 bases lining up with TRBD2. The CDR3 bases are TGTGCCAGCAGCTTAGTCATGGGGCTCTTGCGGAGCGGGAGCTCCTACGAGCAGTACTTC. Encoded protein: CASSLVMGLLRSGSSYEQYF. The whole variable domain, filled in from reference TRBV7-2 and TRBJ2-7, reads GAGVSQSPSNKVTEKGKDVELRCDPISGHTALYWYRQSLGQGLEFLIYFQGNSAPDKSGLPSDRFSAERTGGSVSTLTIQRTQQEDSAVYLCASSLVMGLLRSGSSYEQYFGPGTRLTVT.